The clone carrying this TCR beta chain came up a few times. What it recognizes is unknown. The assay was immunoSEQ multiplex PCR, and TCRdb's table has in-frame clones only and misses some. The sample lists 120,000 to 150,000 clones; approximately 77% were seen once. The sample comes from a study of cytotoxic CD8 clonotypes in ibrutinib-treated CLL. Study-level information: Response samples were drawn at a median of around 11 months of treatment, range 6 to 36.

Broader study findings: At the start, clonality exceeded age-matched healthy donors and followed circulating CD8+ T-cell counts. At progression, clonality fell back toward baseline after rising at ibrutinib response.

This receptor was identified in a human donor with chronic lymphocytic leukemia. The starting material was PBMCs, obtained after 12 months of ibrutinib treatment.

The CDR3 reads CASSQGALYGYTF. The CDR3 region has the DNA TGTGCCAGCAGTCAGGGGGCTTTATATGGCTACACCTTC. The rearrangement uses TRBV6-6 and TRBJ1-2, with 8 positions matching TRBD1. Germline values: CDR1 MNHNY, CDR2 SVGAGI (reference sequence). The CDR3 sequence is 13 residues long. V trimming: 5 bases; J trimming: 5 bases; junction bases outside the gene matches: 4.